This T cell receptor (beta chain) was identified during a study of CD8+CD57+ T cells in acquired aplastic anemia. For the study at large: An average of roughly 3.2 ug of DNA was obtained from sorted CD4+ and CD8+ cells.

Patients sequenced had flow cytometry evidence of CD8+CD57+ cell expansion. Receipt of therapy had not occurred in any patient by the time of blood sampling. CDR3 and TCR beta VDJ profiling relied on genomic DNA as the template. Via MiXCR, TCRdb re-called the reads, giving one row per CDR3 protein. Of 200,000 to 300,000 distinct CDR3 sequences listed, around 82% are singletons. Trimming stripped 6 bases from V and 6 bases from J, with 11 bases between. Germline CDR1 and CDR2: SEHNR and FQNEAQ (reference sequence). The CDR3 consists of 12 residues. The receptor was isolated from a human donor with aplastic anemia. The sequenced sample was sorted CD4+, CD8+, or CD8+CD57+ T cells (not recorded which) from PBMCs. The chain combines TRBV7-9 with TRBJ1-2; D unresolved. The DNA for the CDR3 is TGTGCCAGCAGTTCCCCGCCGGATGGCTACACCTTC. Its translation: CASSSPPDGYTF.